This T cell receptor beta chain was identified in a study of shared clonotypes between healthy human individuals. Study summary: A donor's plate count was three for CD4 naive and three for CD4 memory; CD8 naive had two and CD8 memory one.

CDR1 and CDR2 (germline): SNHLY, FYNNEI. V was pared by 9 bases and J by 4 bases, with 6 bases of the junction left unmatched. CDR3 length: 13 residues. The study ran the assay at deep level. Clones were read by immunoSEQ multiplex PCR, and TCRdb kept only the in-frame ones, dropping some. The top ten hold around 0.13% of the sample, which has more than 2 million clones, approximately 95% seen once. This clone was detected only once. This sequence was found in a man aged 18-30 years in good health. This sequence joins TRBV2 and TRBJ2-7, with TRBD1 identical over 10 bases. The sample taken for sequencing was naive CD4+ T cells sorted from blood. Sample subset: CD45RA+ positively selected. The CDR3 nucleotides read TGTGCCAGTGCCGGGACAGGGGTGTACGAGCAGTACTTC. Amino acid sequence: CASAGTGVYEQYF.